This T cell receptor (beta chain) was profiled in a study of blood T cell repertoires in COVID-19. At the level of the study: Researchers got acute and convalescent COVID-19 samples from the United States, Italy and Spain. From T cells, B-cell-depleted T cells, or PBMCs came the material, which was cDNA or gDNA.

Authors' processing steps: The authors estimated nucleated cell counts from reference gene primer amplification. Libraries were prepared by immunoSEQ multiplex PCR; TCRdb keeps only in-frame clonotypes and omits some of them. Clone size and V and J calls were adopted from that table, with D and trimming inferred from the DNA. Of hundreds of thousands of clones in the sample, about 93% were seen once. The CDR3 is 14 amino acids. CDR1 and CDR2 from the germline V gene are KGHSH and LQKENI. V was clipped by 1 base and J by 2 bases, with 6 bases between them. This TCR was recovered from a young woman who had recovered from COVID-19. The sample consisted of peripheral blood. The rearrangement joins TRBV18 to TRBJ2-1; TRBD2 is a possible D gene (5 bases). The CDR3 coding sequence is TGTGCCAGCTCACCACTTAGCGCCTACAATGAGCAGTTCTTC. As protein: CASSPLSAYNEQFF.